These 15 T cell receptor beta chains share one sample of origin, sequenced in a study of shared clonotypes between healthy human individuals. This table comes from immunoSEQ multiplex PCR, and its TCRdb copy is limited to in-frame clones, with some not included. This sample has roughly 500,000 clones, with more than 75% found just once. Input material: PBMCs. The source is a woman aged 40 to 49 in good health. Some clones in this sample may be carry-over from other donors' samples.

CDR3 loop: CAWNSGTGGEKLFF. DNA for the CDR3: TGTGCCTGGAATTCCGGGACAGGGGGCGAAAAACTGTTTTTT. The chain is built from TRBV30 and TRBJ1-4, with TRBD1 identical over 12 bases. This CDR3 comprises 14 residues. CDR1 GTSNPN and CDR2 SVGIG come from the germline V gene (reference sequence). With 4 bases clipped from V and 8 bases from J, the junction kept 5 bases outside the gene matches.

In its sample, this clone was seen a few times. V is TRBV11-2 and J is TRBJ2-1; the match to TRBD2 covers 12 bases. Germline values: CDR1 SGHAT, CDR2 FQNNGV. CDR3 size: 14 residues. Unmatched junction bases numbered 7, after V lost 7 bases and J lost 9 bases. The chain's CDR3 is CASTKLAGGGEQFF. The CDR3 DNA sequence: TGTGCCAGCACCAAACTAGCGGGAGGTGGTGAGCAGTTCTTC.

The rearrangement uses TRBV2 and TRBJ1-5; D remains ambiguous. Trimming cost V 6 bases and J 2 bases, with 14 bases left between them. This CDR3 spans 15 amino acids. CDR1 is SNHLY and CDR2 is FYNNEI in the germline V gene. CDR3 region: CASSLTPTGNQPQHF. CDR3 coding DNA: TGTGCCAGCAGCTTGACACCGACTGGCAATCAGCCCCAGCATTTT.

This clone was counted a few times. This chain's CDR3 is CASRIVDGSYEQYF. The CDR3 DNA is TGTGCCAGCAGGATAGTGGACGGGTCCTACGAGCAGTACTTC. The chain is built from TRBV6-1 and TRBJ2-5; unclear D gene. The tail of the sequence fits TRBJ2-7 better, so the J call may be wrong. The CDR3 loop spans 14 amino acids. The germline gives CDR1 MNHNS, CDR2 SASEGT.

The chain combines TRBV7-9 with TRBJ1-4; no clear D. Germline loops: CDR1 SEHNR, CDR2 FQNEAQ (reference sequence). V dropped 5 bases and J dropped 2 bases, with 9 bases sitting between them. The CDR3 length is 14 residues. CDR3 bases: TGTGCCAGCAGCCCGGACGGGACTAATGAAAAACTGTTTTTT. Its translation: CASSPDGTNEKLFF.

The V and J genes are TRBV2 and TRBJ1-5; 7 bases map to TRBD1. The trim removed 6 bases at V and 5 bases at J, leaving 7 bases unmatched. The germline gives CDR1 SNHLY, CDR2 FYNNEI. The CDR3 consists of 14 residues. In DNA form, the CDR3 reads TGTGCCAGCAGCGACAGGGCGGGGGATCAGCCCCAGCATTTT. Encoded protein: CASSDRAGDQPQHF. The variable domain in full, with the rest retrieved from reference TRBV2 and TRBJ1-5, is EPEVTQTPSHQVTQMGQEVILRCVPISNHLYFYWYRQILGQKVEFLVSFYNNEISEKSEIFDDQFSVERPDGSNFTLKIRSTKLEDSAMYFCASSDRAGDQPQHFGDGTRLSIL.

The rearrangement uses TRBV6-6 and TRBJ2-5; D tentatively fits TRBD1 or TRBD2 (5 bases each). TRBJ2-7 matches the DNA end more closely, so the J call is doubtful. Germline CDR1 and CDR2: MNHNY and SVGAGI (reference sequence). The CDR3 consists of 12 residues. This CDR3 reads CASSRDGYEQYF. CDR3 nucleotides: TGTGCCAGCAGCCGGGACGGCTACGAGCAGTACTTC.

The chain couples TRBV7-9 to TRBJ2-3; D gene unclear. The CDR3 covers 14 residues. Trimming removed 3 bases from V and 3 bases from J, with 10 bases in between. The V gene's germline CDR1 is SEHNR and CDR2 FQNEAQ (reference sequence). CDR3 sequence: CASSFPLGTDTQYF. The CDR3 DNA reads TGTGCCAGCAGCTTTCCCCTAGGGACAGATACGCAGTATTTT.

The chain uses TRBV19 and TRBJ2-3, with a tentative D call TRBD2 (5 bases). CDR3 length equals 15 residues. V was shortened by 5 bases and J by 4 bases, with 16 bases between the two germline ends. Germline loops: CDR1 LNHDA, CDR2 SQIVND (reference sequence). DNA for the CDR3: TGTGCCAGTAGTGCAGCCGGGAATCGGGCAGATACGCAGTATTTT. Encoded protein: CASSAAGNRADTQYF.

This clone was counted a single time. The J gene is TRBJ2-3, the V gene TRBV28, with TRBD2 identical over 7 bases. The CDR3 totals 14 residues. CDR1 and CDR2 (germline): MDHEN, SYDVKM. J gave up 4 bases and V 7 bases, and 8 bases lay outside the gene matches. The CDR3: CASTEGRAADTQYF. The CDR3 DNA reads as TGTGCCAGCACCGAAGGGAGGGCCGCAGATACGCAGTATTTT.

This clone appeared once. CDR3 DNA sequence: TGCGCCAGCAGCTCCCCGAAGGGGGTCACAGATACGCAGTATTTT. It encodes CASSSPKGVTDTQYF. The chain recombines TRBV5-1 with TRBJ2-3, with a possible D match to TRBD1 (6 bases). Trimming removed 3 bases at V and 2 bases at J, with 13 bases between. CDR1 is SGHRS, CDR2 YFSETQ, per germline. This CDR3 region has 15 residues.

The chain employs TRBV27 and TRBJ2-1; 8 nucleotides line up with TRBD2. Per germline, CDR1 MNHEY and CDR2 SMNVEV (reference sequence). V dropped 6 bases and J dropped 6; count of bases not matched to a gene: 22. The CDR3 extends over 19 amino acids. The CDR3 DNA sequence: TGTGCCAGCAGGGGAGTTAGCGGGATCGGTGTGTTTCAAGTCAATGAGCAGTTCTTC. Its protein product is CASRGVSGIGVFQVNEQFF.

Turning to this clone: Being one base from a much bigger clone, this may be a read error. Other DNA sequences in this specimen translate into the identical CDR3. J is TRBJ1-2 and V is TRBV29-1; 10 bases align to TRBD1. Germline assignment: CDR1 SQVTM and CDR2 ANQGSEA. The V and J ends lost 4 bases and 8 bases, in that order; junction bases with no gene match: 7. The CDR3 is 13 amino acids. The CDR3 DNA reads TGCAGCGTTGCCGGGGACAGGGGAAACGGCTACACCTTC. Encoded protein: CSVAGDRGNGYTF.

The chain couples TRBV10-1 to TRBJ2-7, with TRBD2 matching 9 bases. CDR1 WNHNN and CDR2 SYGVQD come from the germline V gene (reference sequence). Trimming took 2 bases from V and 9 from J; bases not matched to a gene: 8. This CDR3 is 14 amino acids long. The CDR3 reads CASSEASGNRGQYF. The CDR3 DNA sequence: TGCGCCAGCAGTGAGGCTAGCGGGAATCGAGGGCAGTACTTC.

Written as DNA, the CDR3 is TGTGCCAGCAGGACCCAGGGGGTCGATGGCTACACCTTC. It encodes CASRTQGVDGYTF. The rearrangement joins TRBV27 to TRBJ1-2, with 7 bases matching TRBD1. The germline CDR1 and CDR2 sequences are MNHEY and SMNVEV (reference sequence). V lost 6 bases and J lost 6; bases outside the gene matches: 7. CDR3 size: 13 residues.